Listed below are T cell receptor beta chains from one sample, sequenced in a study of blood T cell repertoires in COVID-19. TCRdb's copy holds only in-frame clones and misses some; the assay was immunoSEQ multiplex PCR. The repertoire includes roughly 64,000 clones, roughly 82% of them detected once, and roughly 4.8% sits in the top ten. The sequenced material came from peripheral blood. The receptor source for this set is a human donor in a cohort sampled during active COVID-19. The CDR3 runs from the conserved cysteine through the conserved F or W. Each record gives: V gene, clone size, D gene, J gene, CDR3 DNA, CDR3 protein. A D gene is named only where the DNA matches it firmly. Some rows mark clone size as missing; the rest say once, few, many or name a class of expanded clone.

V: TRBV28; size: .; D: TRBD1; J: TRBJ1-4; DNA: TGTGCCAGCAGTTTAGGCTCGACAGGGGTGGGTGAAAAACTGTTTTTT; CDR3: CASSLGSTGVGEKLFF
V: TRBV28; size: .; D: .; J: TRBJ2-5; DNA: TGTGCCAGCAGTTCTCGACAGAACCAAGAGACCCAGTACTTC; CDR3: CASSSRQNQETQYF
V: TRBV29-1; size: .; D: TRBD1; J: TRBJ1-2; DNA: TGCAGCGTTGCCCCGAGACCAGACAGGGACTATGGCTACACCTTC; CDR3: CSVAPRPDRDYGYTF
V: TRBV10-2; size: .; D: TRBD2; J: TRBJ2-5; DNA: TGCGCCAGCAGTGCTCTAGCGGGGGGCCAAGAGACCCAGTACTTC; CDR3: CASSALAGGQETQYF
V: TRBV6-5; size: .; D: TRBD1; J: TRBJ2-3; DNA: TGTGCCAGCAGTTACAGGGGGCTTAGCACAGATACGCAGTATTTT; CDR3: CASSYRGLSTDTQYF
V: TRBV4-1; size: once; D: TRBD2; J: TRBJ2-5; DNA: TGCGCCAGCAGCCAAGATCGCTTCGGAGCGGGGGTCGAGGAGACCCAGTACTTC; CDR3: CASSQDRFGAGVEETQYF
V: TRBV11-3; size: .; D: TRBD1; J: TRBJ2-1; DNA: TGTGCCAGCAGCTTAGGACAGGGGAATGAGCAGTTCTTC; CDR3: CASSLGQGNEQFF
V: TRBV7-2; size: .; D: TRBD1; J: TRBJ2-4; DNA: TGTGCCAGCAGCACCTCAGGCAGGGGGCTAGCCAAAAACATTCAGTACTTC; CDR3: CASSTSGRGLAKNIQYF
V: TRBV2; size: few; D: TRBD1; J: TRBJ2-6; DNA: TGTGCCAGCAGTATACCGGGACAGGGGGCGATGTTAGCTGGGGCCAACGTCCTGACTTTC; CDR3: CASSIPGQGAMLAGANVLTF
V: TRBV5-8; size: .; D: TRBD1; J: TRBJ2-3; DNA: TGTGCCAGCAGCGCCCACAGGGGGGCAGATACGCAGTATTTT; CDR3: CASSAHRGADTQYF
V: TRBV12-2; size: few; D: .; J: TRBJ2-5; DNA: TGTGCAAGTCGCTGTACGCGGGGGGACCTCCAAGAGACCCAGTACTTC; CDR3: CASRCTRGDLQETQYF
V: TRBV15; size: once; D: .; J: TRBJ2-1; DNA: TGTGCCACCAGCTGGGAAAGGGGTTCCGGTGAGCAGTTCTTC; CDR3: CATSWERGSGEQFF
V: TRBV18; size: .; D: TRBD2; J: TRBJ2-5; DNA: TGTGCCAGCTCACCGGTTACTAGCGGGTCGTACCAAGAGACCCAGTACTTC; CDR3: CASSPVTSGSYQETQYF
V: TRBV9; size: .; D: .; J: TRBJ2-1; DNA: TGTGCCAGCAGCGTCCTACTACAGGCGTCCTCCTACAATGAGCAGTTCTTC; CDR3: CASSVLLQASSYNEQFF
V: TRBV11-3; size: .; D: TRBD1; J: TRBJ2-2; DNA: TGTGCCAGCAGCAGGGGGCCCACCGGGGAGCTGTTTTTT; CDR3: CASSRGPTGELFF
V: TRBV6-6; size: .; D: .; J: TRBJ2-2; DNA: TGTGCCAGCAGTGACGGGACTACCGGGGAGCTGTTTTTT; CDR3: CASSDGTTGELFF
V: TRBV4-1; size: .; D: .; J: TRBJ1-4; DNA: TGCGCCAGCAGCCAAACGTGGAGTGCTAATGAAAAACTGTTTTTT; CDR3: CASSQTWSANEKLFF
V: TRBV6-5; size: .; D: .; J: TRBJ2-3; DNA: TGTGCCAGCAGTTACTTTCCAGGTGATACGCAGTATTTT; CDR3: CASSYFPGDTQYF
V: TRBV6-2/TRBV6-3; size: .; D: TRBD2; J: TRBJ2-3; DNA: TGTGCCAGCAGTTACTCGAATTTAGCGGGGTCTTTTTTAGATACGCAGTATTTT; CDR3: CASSYSNLAGSFLDTQYF
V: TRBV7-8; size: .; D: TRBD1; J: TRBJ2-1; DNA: TGTGCCAGCAGCCTAGGCGGGACAGGGACGCATGAGCAGTTCTTC; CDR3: CASSLGGTGTHEQFF
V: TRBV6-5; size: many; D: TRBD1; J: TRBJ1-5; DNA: TGTGCCAGCAGTACGACAGGGGGCCGGTCCCCCCAGCATTTT; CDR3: CASSTTGGRSPQHF
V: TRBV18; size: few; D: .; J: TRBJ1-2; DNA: TGTGCCAGCTCAGACAAGAGACAGGCGGATGGCTACACCTTC; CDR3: CASSDKRQADGYTF
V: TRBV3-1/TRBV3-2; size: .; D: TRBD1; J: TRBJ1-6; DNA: TGTGCCAGCAGCCAAGCCGGGACAGGGGGTAATTCACCCCTCCACTTT; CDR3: CASSQAGTGGNSPLHF
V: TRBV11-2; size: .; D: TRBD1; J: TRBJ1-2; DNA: TGTGCCAGCAGCCCGGGCACTGGGACAGGGTCTCGTGGCTACACCTTC; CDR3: CASSPGTGTGSRGYTF
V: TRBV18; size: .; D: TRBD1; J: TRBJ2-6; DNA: TGTGCCAGCTCACCTATCACGACAGGGACCGGGGCCAACGTCCTGACTTTC; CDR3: CASSPITTGTGANVLTF
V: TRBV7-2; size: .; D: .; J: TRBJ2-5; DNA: TGTGCCAGCAGCTTCCCCGGGACTCCTCAAGAGACCCAGTACTTC; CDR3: CASSFPGTPQETQYF
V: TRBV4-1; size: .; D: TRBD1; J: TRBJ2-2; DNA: TGCGCCAGCAGCCAAGATCCGCAGGGGGCCGGGGAGCTGTTTTTT; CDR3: CASSQDPQGAGELFF
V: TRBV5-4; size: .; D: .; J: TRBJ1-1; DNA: TGTGCCAGCAGCTTGGAGGGAGTCCCTGAAGCTTTCTTT; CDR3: CASSLEGVPEAFF
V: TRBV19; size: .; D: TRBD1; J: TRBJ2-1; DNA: TGTGCCAGTAGGCCGGGACAGGGGATCCATGAGCAGTTCTTC; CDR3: CASRPGQGIHEQFF
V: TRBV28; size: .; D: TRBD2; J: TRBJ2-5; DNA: TGTGCCAGCTGGACTAGCGGGGGGGCTACAGAGACCCAGTACTTC; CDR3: CASWTSGGATETQYF
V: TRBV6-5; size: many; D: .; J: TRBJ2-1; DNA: TGTGCCAGCAGTTACTCGAGTACGGTTAACAATGAGCAGTTCTTC; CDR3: CASSYSSTVNNEQFF
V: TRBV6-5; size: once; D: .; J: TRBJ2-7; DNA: TGTGCCAGCAGCCGCACACAGAGCTACGAGCAGTACTTC; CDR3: CASSRTQSYEQYF
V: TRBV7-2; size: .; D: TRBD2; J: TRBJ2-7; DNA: TGTGCCAGCAGTCTTAGCGGGGGGCCCTCCTACGAGCAGTACTTC; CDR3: CASSLSGGPSYEQYF
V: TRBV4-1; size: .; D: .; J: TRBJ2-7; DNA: TGCGCCAGCAGCCAAGGACCAGTTCGCGGCGAGCAGTACTTC; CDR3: CASSQGPVRGEQYF
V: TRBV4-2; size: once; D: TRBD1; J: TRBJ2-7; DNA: TGTGCCAGCAGCCTCGTGGGTTCGCTGACAGGGGACTACGAGCAGTACTTC; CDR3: CASSLVGSLTGDYEQYF
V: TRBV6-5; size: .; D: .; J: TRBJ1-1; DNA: TGTGCCAGCAGTAAGATGAGACAGGAGAACACTGAAGCTTTCTTT; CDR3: CASSKMRQENTEAFF
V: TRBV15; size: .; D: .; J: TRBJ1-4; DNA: TGTGCCACCAGCAGAGATCCCGCAGGGTCTAATGAAAAACTGTTTTTT; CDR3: CATSRDPAGSNEKLFF
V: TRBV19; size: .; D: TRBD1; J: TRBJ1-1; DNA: TGTGCCAGTAGTAGGACAGGGCTGAACACTGAAGCTTTCTTT; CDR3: CASSRTGLNTEAFF
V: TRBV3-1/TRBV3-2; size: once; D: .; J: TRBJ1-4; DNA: TGTGCCAGCAGCCAGAGTGGAGGGACTAATGAAAAACTGTTTTTT; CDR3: CASSQSGGTNEKLFF
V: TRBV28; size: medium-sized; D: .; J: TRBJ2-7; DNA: TGTGCCAGCAGTGAGACTACCGCCCTACGAGAGCAGTACTTC; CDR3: CASSETTALREQYF
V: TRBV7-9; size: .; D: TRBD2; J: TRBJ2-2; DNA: TGTGCCAGCAGCCGGGCAACTAGCGGCGTCTCTAACACCGGGGAGCTGTTTTTT; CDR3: CASSRATSGVSNTGELFF
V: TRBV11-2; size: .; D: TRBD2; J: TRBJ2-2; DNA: TGTGCCAGCAGCTTAGCGGGGGGGCCCACCGGGGAGCTGTTTTTT; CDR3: CASSLAGGPTGELFF
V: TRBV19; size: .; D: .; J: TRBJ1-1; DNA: TGTGCCAGCACTGCCCCGGGGACTGAAGCTTTCTTT; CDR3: CASTAPGTEAFF
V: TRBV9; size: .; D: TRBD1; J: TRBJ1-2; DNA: TGTGCCAGCAGCCTCGCAGGGGGCGCCTTTGGCTACACCTTC; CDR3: CASSLAGGAFGYTF
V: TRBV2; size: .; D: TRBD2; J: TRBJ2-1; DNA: TGTGCCATACGGGGGGGCCTAGTTCGGGAGCAGTTCTTC; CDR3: CAIRGGLVREQFF
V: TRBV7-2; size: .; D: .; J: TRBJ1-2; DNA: TGTGCCAGCAGCTTAGTTACAGGAATGAACTATGGCTACACCTTC; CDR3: CASSLVTGMNYGYTF
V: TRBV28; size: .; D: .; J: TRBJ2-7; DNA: TGTGCCAGCAGTTTCATTTCGGGGAGAGGGGAGCAGTACTTC; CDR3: CASSFISGRGEQYF
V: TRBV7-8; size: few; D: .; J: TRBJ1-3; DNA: TGTGCCAGCAGCTTAAAACTTCAGGGCTCTGGAAACACCATATATTTT; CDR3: CASSLKLQGSGNTIYF